Below are 12 T cell receptor beta chains sequenced from a single sample in a study of siplizumab effects on memory and regulatory T cells. The method was immunoSEQ multiplex PCR; TCRdb's version includes in-frame clones alone and lacks a portion of them. The sample has about 66,000 clones, 95% to 98% seen once. What was sequenced was naive CD8+ T cells sorted from blood. Receptors were obtained from a human donor in good health.

The J gene is TRBJ1-1, the V gene TRBV14; no definite D call. V was cut by 0 bases and J by 4 bases, with 6 bases left in between. Germline CDR1 reads SGHDN; CDR2 reads FVKESK. The CDR3 spans 13 residues. CDR3 residues: CASSQDWGTEAFF. The DNA for the CDR3 is TGTGCCAGCAGCCAAGACTGGGGCACTGAAGCTTTCTTT.

The rearrangement joins TRBV19 to TRBJ1-2, with D unclear. This CDR3 is built from 15 residues. Trimming cost V 0 bases and J 3 bases, with 11 bases left between them. The germline V gene encodes CDR1 LNHDA and CDR2 SQIVND (reference sequence). DNA for the CDR3: TGTGCCAGTAGTATAGATCTCGGACGGGACTATGGCTACACCTTC. Amino acids: CASSIDLGRDYGYTF.

This clone was observed once. An end of the junction does not agree with germline; a read error may underlie this. Additional DNA sequences in this sample encode the identical CDR3. In nucleotides, the CDR3 is TGTGCCAGCAGTTTAGATCCCAGTTTTCAGCCCCAGCATTTT. The encoded protein is CASSLDPSFQPQHF. The rearrangement uses TRBV11-2 and TRBJ1-5; D call uncertain. Germline V gives CDR1 SGHAT, CDR2 FQNNGV. The CDR3 runs to 14 residues.

This clone was found a few times. V is TRBV4-1 and J is TRBJ1-5; D gene ambiguous. Looked up from germline, CDR1 is MGHRA and CDR2 is YSYEKL. Deletions cut 0 bases from V and 4 bases from J, with 10 bases between. CDR3 length: 15 amino acids. The CDR3 region has the DNA TGCGCCAGCAGCCAAGATAGGGCGGAGAATCAGCCCCAGCATTTT. Protein sequence: CASSQDRAENQPQHF.

The chain links TRBV9 to TRBJ2-2, with D uncertain. The germline gives CDR1 SGDLS, CDR2 YYNGEE. The V and J ends lost 5 bases and 4 bases respectively, with 6 bases between them. The CDR3 runs to 12 residues. The CDR3 bases are TGTGCCAGCAGGAAGCCCACCGGGGAGCTGTTTTTT. Its translation: CASRKPTGELFF.

The chain is built from TRBV27 and TRBJ1-5; 7 nucleotides line up with TRBD1. The CDR3 covers 14 residues. V lost 5 bases and J lost 0; bases outside the gene matches: 1. CDR1 is MNHEY, CDR2 SMNVEV, per germline (reference sequence). The CDR3 spells CASSQGGSNQPQHF. In DNA, the CDR3 is TGTGCCAGCAGTCAGGGGGGTAGCAATCAGCCCCAGCATTTT.

This chain joins TRBV30 and TRBJ2-7, with D unclear. Germline values: CDR1 GTSNPN, CDR2 SVGIG (reference sequence). V lost 0 bases and J 1 base, leaving 4 bases between the germline ends. The CDR3 extends over 12 amino acids. CDR3 coding DNA: TGTGCCTGGAGTGTAAGTTCCTACGAGCAGTACTTC. It codes for CAWSVSSYEQYF.

This clone was counted a single time. The genes are TRBV2 and TRBJ2-1; 11 positions agree with TRBD2. The CDR3 runs 15 residues. Losses at the gene ends were 6 bases for V and 4 bases for J; bases not matched to a gene: 5. CDR1 SNHLY and CDR2 FYNNEI come from the germline V gene. The CDR3 is CASSPSGGSYNEQFF. In nucleotides, the CDR3 is TGTGCCAGCAGCCCTAGCGGGGGGAGTTACAATGAGCAGTTCTTC.

The chain recombines TRBV2 with TRBJ1-5; 7 nucleotides match TRBD1. The CDR3 loop spans 14 amino acids. CDR1 and CDR2 from the germline V gene are SNHLY and FYNNEI. V dropped 5 bases and J dropped 5; count of bases not matched to a gene: 6. Written as DNA, the CDR3 is TGTGCCAGCAGTAGGGCAGGGGGGGATCAGCCCCAGCATTTT. It codes for CASSRAGGDQPQHF.

The J gene is TRBJ2-5, the V gene TRBV30; TRBD2 agrees at 10 bases. The closer fit of TRBJ2-7 to the DNA end suggests the J call may be wrong. CDR3 size: 13 residues. Looked up from germline, CDR1 is GTSNPN and CDR2 is SVGIG (reference sequence). The chain's CDR3 is CASLSGGAYEQYF. CDR3 nucleotides: TGTGCCTCATTAAGCGGGGGGGCCTACGAGCAGTACTTC.

The chain joins TRBV10-3 to TRBJ2-7; 8 bases fit TRBD2. The germline CDR1 and CDR2 sequences are ENHRY and SYGVKD. CDR3 length: 13 amino acids. After removal of 8 bases from V and 3 bases from J, the junction contained 6 bases not matched to a gene. For the CDR3, the DNA is TGTGCCATCTCGGGTACTAGCGGCTACGAGCAGTACTTC. As protein: CAISGTSGYEQYF.

This rearrangement joins TRBV9 to TRBJ1-2, with a tentative D call TRBD1 (5 bases). The CDR3 spans 14 residues. Germline V CDR1 and CDR2: SGDLS, YYNGEE. Trimming pared 4 bases from V and 6 bases from J, leaving 16 bases between. The CDR3 DNA reads as TGTGCCAGCAGCCCCGGGGGTGACAGTAATGGCTACACCTTC. It specifies CASSPGGDSNGYTF.